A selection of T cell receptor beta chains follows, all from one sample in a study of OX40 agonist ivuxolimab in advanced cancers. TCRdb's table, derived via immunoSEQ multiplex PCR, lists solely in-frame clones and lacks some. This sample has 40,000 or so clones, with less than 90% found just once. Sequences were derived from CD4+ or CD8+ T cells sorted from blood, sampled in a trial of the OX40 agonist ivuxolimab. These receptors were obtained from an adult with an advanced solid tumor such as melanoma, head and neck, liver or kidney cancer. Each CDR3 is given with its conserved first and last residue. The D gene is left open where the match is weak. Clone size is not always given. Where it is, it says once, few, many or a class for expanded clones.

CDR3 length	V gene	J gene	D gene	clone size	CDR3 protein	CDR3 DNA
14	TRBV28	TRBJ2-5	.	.	CASSRHSGQETQYF	TGTGCCAGCTCCCGTCACTCGGGCCAGGAGACCCAGTACTTC
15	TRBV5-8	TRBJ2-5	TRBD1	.	CARGDRGRGQETQYF	TGTGCCAGGGGAGACAGGGGGCGAGGACAAGAGACCCAGTACTTC
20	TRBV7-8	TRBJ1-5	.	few	CASSLIGGGWGGDSNQPQHF	TGTGCCAGCAGCTTAATAGGTGGGGGGTGGGGGGGCGACAGCAATCAGCCCCAGCATTTT
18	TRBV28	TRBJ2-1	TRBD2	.	CASDSGTSGVVSYNEQFF	TGTGCCAGCGACTCCGGGACTAGCGGGGTCGTATCCTACAATGAGCAGTTCTTC
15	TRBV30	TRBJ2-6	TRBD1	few	CAWRSTGAGANVLTF	TGTGCCTGGAGATCGACAGGGGCTGGGGCCAACGTCCTGACTTTC
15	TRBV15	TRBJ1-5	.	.	CATSRERAGNQPQHF	TGTGCCACCAGCAGAGAGAGGGCAGGCAATCAGCCCCAGCATTTT
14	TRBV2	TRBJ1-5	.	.	CASSVDGSNQPQHF	TGTGCCAGCAGCGTTGACGGTAGCAATCAGCCCCAGCATTTT
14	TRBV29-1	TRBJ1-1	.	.	CSVNRRVLNTEAFF	TGCAGCGTTAACCGTAGGGTATTAAACACTGAAGCTTTCTTT
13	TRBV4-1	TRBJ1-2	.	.	CASEANPSSGYTF	TGCGCCAGCGAGGCGAACCCTTCTAGCGGCTACACCTTC
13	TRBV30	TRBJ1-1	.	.	CAWRITEDTEAFF	TGTGCCTGGAGGATCACAGAGGACACTGAAGCTTTCTTT
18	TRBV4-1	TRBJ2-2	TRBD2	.	CASSQVKRTSGSTGELFF	TGCGCCAGCAGCCAAGTTAAGAGGACTAGCGGGAGCACCGGGGAGCTGTTTTTT
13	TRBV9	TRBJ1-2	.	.	CASNRDQNYGYTF	TGTGCCAGCAACCGGGACCAGAACTATGGCTACACCTTC
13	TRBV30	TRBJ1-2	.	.	CAWSEDSIRGYTF	TGTGCCTGGAGCGAGGACAGTATAAGGGGCTACACCTTC
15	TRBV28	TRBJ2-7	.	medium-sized	CASSSLVDSSYEQYF	TGTGCCAGCAGTTCGCTAGTTGACAGTTCCTACGAGCAGTACTTC
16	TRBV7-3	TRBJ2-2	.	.	CASSFPGLPTGGELFF	TGTGCCAGCAGCTTCCCGGGACTCCCCACGGGCGGGGAGCTGTTTTTT
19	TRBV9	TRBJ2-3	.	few	CASSVGLGRARVGTDTQYF	TGTGCCAGCAGCGTAGGGCTAGGGCGAGCGCGTGTGGGGACAGATACGCAGTATTTT
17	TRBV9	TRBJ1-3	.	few	CASSVEPEGFSGNTIYF	TGTGCCAGCAGCGTAGAACCCGAGGGCTTCTCTGGAAACACCATATATTTT
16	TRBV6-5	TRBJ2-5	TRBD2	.	CASSYGTSGRQETQYF	TGTGCCAGCAGTTACGGGACTAGCGGGAGGCAAGAGACCCAGTACTTC
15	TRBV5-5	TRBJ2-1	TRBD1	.	CASSLGTGVFNEQFF	TGTGCCAGCAGCCTTGGGACAGGGGTTTTCAATGAGCAGTTCTTC
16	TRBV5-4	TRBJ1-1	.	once	CASSFLGTGRNTEAFF	TGTGCCAGCAGCTTTTTGGGAACAGGGAGGAACACTGAAGCTTTCTTT
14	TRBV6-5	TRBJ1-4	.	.	CASSPTSRPEKLFF	TGTGCCAGCAGCCCAACCTCGAGACCTGAAAAACTGTTTTTT
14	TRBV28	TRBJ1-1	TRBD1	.	CASSLRQGGTEAFF	TGTGCCAGCAGTTTACGACAGGGTGGAACTGAAGCTTTCTTT
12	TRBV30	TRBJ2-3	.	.	CAWRRYTDTQYF	TGTGCCTGGAGAAGGTACACAGATACGCAGTATTTT
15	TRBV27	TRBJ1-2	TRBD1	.	CASSPLTGKLYGYTF	TGTGCCAGCAGTCCATTGACAGGGAAGCTCTATGGCTACACCTTC
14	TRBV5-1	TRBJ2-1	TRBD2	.	CASSTAGRANEQFF	TGCGCCAGCAGCACAGCCGGGAGGGCCAATGAGCAGTTCTTC
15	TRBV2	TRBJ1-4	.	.	CASTPGASTNEKLFF	TGTGCCAGCACCCCGGGGGCCTCAACTAATGAAAAACTGTTTTTT
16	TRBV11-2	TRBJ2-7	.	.	CASSSLTGFRHYEQYF	TGTGCCAGCAGCTCATTAACAGGGTTTAGGCACTACGAGCAGTACTTC
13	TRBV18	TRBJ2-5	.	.	CASSPSGLETQYF	TGTGCCAGCTCACCGTCCGGGTTGGAGACCCAGTACTTC
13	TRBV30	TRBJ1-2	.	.	CALQTGLGYGYTF	TGTGCCTTACAGACAGGTTTGGGCTATGGCTACACCTTC
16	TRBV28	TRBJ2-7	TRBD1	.	CASSLPPGQGLYEQYF	TGTGCCAGCAGTTTACCTCCGGGACAGGGACTGTACGAGCAGTACTTC
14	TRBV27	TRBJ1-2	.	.	CASSRGQMNYGYTF	TGTGCCAGCAGCCGAGGACAGATGAACTATGGCTACACCTTC
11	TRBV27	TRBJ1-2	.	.	CASSSGYGYTF	TGTGCCAGCAGTTCCGGGTATGGCTACACCTTC